This passage covers 6 T cell receptor beta chains from one sample sequenced in a study of blood T cell repertoires in COVID-19. Here immunoSEQ multiplex PCR was the method, and the copy in TCRdb shows in-frame clones only, minus some. The repertoire has more than 100,000 clones, 78% of them found once; the top ten carry 2% to 2.5%. The sequenced sample was peripheral blood. Receptor source: a man between 65 and 80 years old with acute or convalescent COVID-19.

This chain joins TRBV6-6 and TRBJ1-2, with 7 bases aligning to TRBD1. V lost 5 bases to trimming and J lost 0 bases; unmatched junction nucleotides: 3. The length of the CDR3 is 14 residues. CDR1 is MNHNY, CDR2 SVGAGI, per germline (reference sequence). The CDR3 DNA is TGTGCCAGCAGTACAGGGGCTGCTAACTATGGCTACACCTTC. The encoded protein is CASSTGAANYGYTF.

This rearrangement joins TRBV7-3 to TRBJ2-2; 10 bases match TRBD2. The CDR3 extends over 16 amino acids. Trimming at V came to 4 bases and at J to 2 bases, leaving 4 bases not matched to a gene. The germline V gene has CDR1 SGHTA and CDR2 FQGTGA. The CDR3 region is CASSSTSGANTGELFF. The CDR3 region has the DNA TGTGCCAGCAGCTCAACTAGCGGGGCAAACACCGGGGAGCTGTTTTTT.

This clone was seen only a few times. The CDR3, as DNA: TGTGCCAGCTCCTTGGCCCAGGGGGAGTTCTTC. Protein product: CASSLAQGEFF. The V call is TRBV18, the J call TRBJ2-1; TRBD1 aligns across 7 bases. The CDR3 spans 11 residues. From germline, CDR1 is KGHSH and CDR2 LQKENI. Unmatched junction bases numbered 7, after V lost 6 bases and J lost 14 bases.

The chain combines TRBV9 with TRBJ2-1; TRBD2 matches 8 bases. CDR3 length equals 16 residues. The trim removed 3 bases at V and 9 bases at J, leaving 14 bases unmatched. Germline lookup yields CDR1 SGDLS and CDR2 YYNGEE. CDR3 nucleotide sequence: TGTGCCAGCAGCGCGGGAGGGGCTAGCGGAGTAGGTGAGCAGTTCTTC. Its protein product is CASSAGGASGVGEQFF. The full variable domain, with the rest looked up from reference TRBV9 and TRBJ2-1, is DSGVTQTPKHLITATGQRVTLRCSPRSGDLSVYWYQQSLDQGLQFLIQYYNGEERAKGNILERFSAQQFPDLHSELNLSSLELGDSALYFCASSAGGASGVGEQFFGPGTRLTVL.

The CDR3: CSAAQGTNTEAFF. CDR3 bases: TGCAGCGCCGCACAGGGGACAAACACTGAAGCTTTCTTT. This chain connects TRBV29-1 to TRBJ1-1; 7 bases line up with TRBD1. CDR1 and CDR2 from the germline V gene are SQVTM and ANQGSEA. Germline trimming cut 7 bases from V and 2 bases from J; bases unmatched to any gene: 7. CDR3 size: 13 residues.

This sequence joins TRBV13 and TRBJ1-1, with 8 bases that match TRBD1. After removal of 5 bases from V and 5 bases from J, the junction contained 10 bases not matched to a gene. The CDR3 spans 15 residues. Per the germline V gene, CDR1 is PRHDT and CDR2 is FYEKMQ (reference sequence). The CDR3 region has the DNA TGTGCCAGCAGCCGGGACAGGAGGGTTGGAACTGAAGCTTTCTTT. It codes for CASSRDRRVGTEAFF.